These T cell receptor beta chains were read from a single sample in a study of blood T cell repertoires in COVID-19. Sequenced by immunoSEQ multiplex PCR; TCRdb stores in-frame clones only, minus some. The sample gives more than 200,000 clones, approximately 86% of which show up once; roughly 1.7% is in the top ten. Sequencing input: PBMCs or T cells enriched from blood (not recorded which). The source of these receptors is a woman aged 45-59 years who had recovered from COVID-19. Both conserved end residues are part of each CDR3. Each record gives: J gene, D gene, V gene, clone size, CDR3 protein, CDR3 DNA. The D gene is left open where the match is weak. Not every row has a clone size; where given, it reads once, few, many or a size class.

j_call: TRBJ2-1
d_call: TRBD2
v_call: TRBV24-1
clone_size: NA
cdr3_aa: CATSDDPGTSGIFHEQFF
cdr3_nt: TGTGCCACCAGTGATGATCCCGGGACTAGCGGGATTTTCCATGAGCAGTTCTTC

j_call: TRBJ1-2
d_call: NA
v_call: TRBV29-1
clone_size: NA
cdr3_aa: CSVTSGGFGGYTF
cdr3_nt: TGCAGCGTTACCTCGGGAGGGTTCGGTGGCTACACCTTC

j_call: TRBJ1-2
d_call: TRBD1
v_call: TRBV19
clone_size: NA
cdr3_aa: CASSIDPDRGNYGYTF
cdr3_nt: TGTGCCAGTAGTATAGATCCGGACAGGGGAAACTATGGCTACACCTTC

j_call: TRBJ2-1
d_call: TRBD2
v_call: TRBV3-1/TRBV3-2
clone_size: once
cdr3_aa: CASSQSPAGVSYNEQFF
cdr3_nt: TGTGCCAGCAGCCAAAGTCCAGCGGGAGTCTCCTACAATGAGCAGTTCTTC

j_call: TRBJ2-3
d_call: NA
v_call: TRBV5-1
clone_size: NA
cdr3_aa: CASSLIAGTDTQYF
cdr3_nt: TGCGCCAGCAGCTTAATAGCGGGCACAGATACGCAGTATTTT

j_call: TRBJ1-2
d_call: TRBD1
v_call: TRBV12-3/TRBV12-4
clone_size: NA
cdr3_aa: CASSRRDSGYTF
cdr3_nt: TGTGCCAGCAGCCGTCGGGACAGTGGCTACACCTTC

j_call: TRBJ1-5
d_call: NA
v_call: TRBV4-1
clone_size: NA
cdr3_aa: CASSLRGGNQPQHF
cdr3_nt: TGCGCCAGCAGCCTACGGGGGGGCAATCAGCCCCAGCATTTT

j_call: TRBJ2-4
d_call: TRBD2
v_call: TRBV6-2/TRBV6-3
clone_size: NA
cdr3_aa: CASSYRGLAGGSPAKNIQYF
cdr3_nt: TGTGCCAGCAGTTACCGGGGACTAGCGGGAGGGTCGCCAGCCAAAAACATTCAGTACTTC

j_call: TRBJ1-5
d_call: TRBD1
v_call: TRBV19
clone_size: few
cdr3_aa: CASSRQGESQPQHF
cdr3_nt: TGTGCCAGTAGTCGACAGGGAGAATCGCAGCCCCAGCATTTT

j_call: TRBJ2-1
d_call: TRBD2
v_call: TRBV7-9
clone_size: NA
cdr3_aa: CASSLLLAGGYNEQFF
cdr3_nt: TGTGCCAGCAGCTTATTACTAGCGGGAGGATACAATGAGCAGTTCTTC

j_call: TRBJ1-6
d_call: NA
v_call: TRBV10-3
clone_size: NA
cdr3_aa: CAISDAQKSPLHF
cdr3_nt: TGTGCCATCAGTGACGCCCAGAAGTCACCCCTCCACTTT

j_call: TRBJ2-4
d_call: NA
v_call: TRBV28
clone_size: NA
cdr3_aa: CASKSVSKNIQYF
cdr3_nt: TGTGCCAGCAAATCCGTTTCCAAAAACATTCAGTACTTC

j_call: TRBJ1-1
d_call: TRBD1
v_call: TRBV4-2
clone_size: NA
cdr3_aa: CASRPGGRNTEAFF
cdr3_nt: TGTGCCAGCAGGCCAGGGGGCAGGAACACTGAAGCTTTCTTT

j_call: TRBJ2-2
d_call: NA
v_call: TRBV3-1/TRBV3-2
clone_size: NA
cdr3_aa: CASSPTLGANTGELFF
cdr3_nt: TGTGCCAGCAGCCCGACACTGGGGGCAAACACCGGGGAGCTGTTTTTT

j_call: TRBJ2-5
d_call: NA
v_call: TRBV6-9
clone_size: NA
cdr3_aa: CASLRGTRETQYF
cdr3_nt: TGTGCCAGCCTACGCGGGACCCGGGAGACCCAGTACTTC

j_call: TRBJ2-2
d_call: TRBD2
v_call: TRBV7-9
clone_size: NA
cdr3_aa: CASSSPTSGSIKVAGELFF
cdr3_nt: TGTGCCAGCAGCTCCCCGACTAGCGGGAGTATCAAGGTTGCCGGGGAGCTGTTTTTT

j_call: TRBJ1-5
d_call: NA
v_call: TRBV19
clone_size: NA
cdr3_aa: CASSTFSNQPQHF
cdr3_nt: TGTGCCAGTAGTACCTTTAGCAATCAGCCCCAGCATTTT

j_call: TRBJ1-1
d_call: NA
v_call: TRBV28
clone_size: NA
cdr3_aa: CASSPWRGGNTEAFF
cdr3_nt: TGTGCCAGCAGTCCCTGGAGGGGGGGGAACACTGAAGCTTTCTTT